The 25 T cell receptor beta chains given below trace back to one sample, sequenced in a study of blood T cell repertoires in COVID-19. Sequencing was performed with immunoSEQ multiplex PCR; in TCRdb, only in-frame clones are kept and a portion is missing. The data contain around 300,000 clones, almost 90% of them seen just once; the ten biggest clones take up 2.9%. Material for sequencing was peripheral blood. The receptors stem from a woman aged 25 to 39 with COVID-19, enrolled during active disease.

The V call is TRBV29-1, the J call TRBJ1-5, with 7 bases lining up with TRBD1. CDR3 length: 14 amino acids. Trimming cost V 4 bases and J 3 bases; bases outside gene matches: 6. Germline V gene sequence: CDR1 SQVTM, CDR2 ANQGSEA. CDR3 loop: CSVASGTDNQPQHF. The CDR3 nucleotides read TGCAGCGTTGCTTCTGGGACAGACAATCAGCCCCAGCATTTT.

The V and J genes are TRBV7-9 and TRBJ1-6; 7 positions match TRBD1. The CDR3 sequence is 14 residues long. CDR1 and CDR2 from the germline V gene are SEHNR and FQNEAQ (reference sequence). V was pared by 5 bases and J by 5 bases, with 3 bases of the junction left unmatched. CDR3 in DNA: TGTGCCAGCAGCCCCGACAGGGATAATTCACCCCTCCACTTT. Amino acids: CASSPDRDNSPLHF.

This sequence joins TRBV11-3 and TRBJ1-1, with D possibly matching TRBD1 (5 bases). Germline CDR1 is SGHNT and CDR2 is YENEEA. The CDR3 spans 13 residues. V gave up 3 bases and J gave up 3 bases, with 8 bases separating them. The CDR3 DNA sequence: TGTGCCAGCAGCTTTGGGGCACACACTGAAGCTTTCTTT. This gives the protein CASSFGAHTEAFF.

V is TRBV29-1 and J is TRBJ2-2, with D perhaps TRBD2 (5 bases). CDR1 is SQVTM and CDR2 is ANQGSEA in the germline V gene. The CDR3 runs 20 residues. V was cut by 6 bases and J by 4 bases, with 33 bases left in between. The CDR3 coding sequence is TGCAGCGTCCACGACTATAGACACGGGTCAACTAGTCGGAGCACCGGGGAGCTGTTTTTT. Protein: CSVHDYRHGSTSRSTGELFF.

This sequence joins TRBV10-3 and TRBJ1-6, with a tentative D call TRBD1 (6 bases). Trimming removed 3 bases at V and 9 bases at J, with 15 bases between. This CDR3 has 15 residues. Germline V lookup: CDR1 ENHRY, CDR2 SYGVKD. As DNA, the CDR3 is TGTGCCATCAGTGAATGGTCAGGGGAGAGTTCACCCCTCCACTTT. It is translated as CAISEWSGESSPLHF.

This chain connects TRBV5-8 to TRBJ1-6; D is ambiguous. Germline lookup yields CDR1 SGHTS and CDR2 YDEGEE. With 6 bases removed from V and 7 bases from J, the gap between germline ends came to 11 bases. The CDR3 totals 13 residues. The CDR3 coding sequence is TGTGCCAGCACCGAAACGGGGAATTCACCCCTCCACTTT. Its translation: CASTETGNSPLHF.

This chain links TRBV2 with TRBJ2-2; TRBD2 matches 8 bases. Germline-derived CDR1 and CDR2 are SNHLY and FYNNEI. The CDR3 has 15 residues. V shed 5 bases and J 4 bases; nucleotides not matched to a gene: 6. CDR3 sequence (DNA): TGTGCCAGCAGTTCTGGACTAGCAGTCACCGGGGAGCTGTTTTTT. It codes for CASSSGLAVTGELFF.

This clone was detected once. The chain joins TRBV5-5 to TRBJ2-7; 7 bases agree with TRBD2. The CDR3 is made up of 15 amino acids. The germline V gene encodes CDR1 SGHKS and CDR2 YYEKEE (reference sequence). V shed 0 bases and J 3 bases; nucleotides not matched to a gene: 6. The CDR3 loop reads CASSLASGGLYEQYF. The CDR3 DNA is TGTGCCAGCAGCTTGGCTTCGGGAGGCCTCTACGAGCAGTACTTC.

This chain uses TRBV19 with TRBJ1-1; TRBD1 matches 9 bases. V was pared by 5 bases and J by 3 bases, with 4 bases of the junction left unmatched. Germline V CDR1 and CDR2: LNHDA, SQIVND (reference sequence). The CDR3 contains 14 residues. The CDR3 coding sequence is TGTGCCAGTAGTGTAACAGGGGGCTACACTGAAGCTTTCTTT. Translated, it gives CASSVTGGYTEAFF.

The rearrangement links TRBV2 to TRBJ1-1; 9 bases line up with TRBD1. This CDR3 comprises 12 residues. Per the germline V gene, CDR1 is SNHLY and CDR2 is FYNNEI. V dropped 3 bases and J dropped 11; count of bases not matched to a gene: 4. CDR3: CASSEGTGRAFF. The CDR3, as DNA: TGTGCCAGCAGTGAGGGGACAGGGAGGGCTTTCTTT. Full variable domain (outside the CDR3, taken from reference TRBV2 and TRBJ1-1): EPEVTQTPSHQVTQMGQEVILRCVPISNHLYFYWYRQILGQKVEFLVSFYNNEISEKSEIFDDQFSVERPDGSNFTLKIRSTKLEDSAMYFCASSEGTGRAFFGQGTRLTVV.

The rearrangement uses TRBV7-2 and TRBJ2-3; 11 bases are shared with TRBD2. This CDR3 region has 16 residues. After removal of 5 bases from V and 2 bases from J, the junction contained 6 bases not matched to a gene. From germline, CDR1 is SGHTA and CDR2 FQGNSA. DNA for the CDR3: TGTGCCAGCAGCGTCGTTAGCGGGAGGGTCACAGATACGCAGTATTTT. Residues: CASSVVSGRVTDTQYF.

The chain couples TRBV9 to TRBJ1-6, with 8 bases that match TRBD1. The germline V gene has CDR1 SGDLS and CDR2 YYNGEE. J was trimmed by 7 bases and V by 3 bases; bases with no gene match: 6. This CDR3 has 15 residues. The CDR3 bases are TGTGCCAGCAGCGCCTCGGGACAGGCCAATTCACCCCTCCACTTT. Its translation: CASSASGQANSPLHF.

This chain links TRBV5-8 with TRBJ2-7; the D is unclear. Germline CDR1 is SGHTS and CDR2 is YDEGEE. The CDR3 is 12 amino acids. V lost 1 base, J lost 7 bases, and 9 bases lay in between. CDR3 protein: CASSLLRSEQYF. The CDR3 bases are TGTGCCAGCAGCTTGCTCAGGTCTGAGCAGTACTTC.

V usage is TRBV9 and J usage is TRBJ2-2; 8 bases match TRBD1. Germline CDR1 is SGDLS and CDR2 is YYNGEE. There are 20 residues in the CDR3. Losses at the gene ends were 0 bases for V and 4 bases for J; bases not matched to a gene: 17. CDR3 coding DNA: TGTGCCAGCAGCGTAGTATCCCGTTCAGGGGGCGGAGGTGGCACCGGGGAGCTGTTTTTT. It translates to CASSVVSRSGGGGGTGELFF.

The genes are TRBV19 and TRBJ2-2, with 11 bases that match TRBD2. J lost 0 bases, V lost 8 bases, and 14 bases had no gene match. The CDR3 has 19 residues. Germline CDR1 and CDR2: LNHDA and SQIVND (reference sequence). CDR3 bases: TGTGCCAGTGCTCGAACCGGGACTAGCGGCCCCTCGAACACCGGGGAGCTGTTTTTT. This translates into CASARTGTSGPSNTGELFF. Full variable domain (remainder filled in from reference TRBV19 and TRBJ2-2): DGGITQSPKYLFRKEGQNVTLSCEQNLNHDAMYWYRQDPGQGLRLIYYSQIVNDFQKGDIAEGYSVSREKKESFPLTVTSAQKNPTAFYLCASARTGTSGPSNTGELFFGEGSRLTVL.

The genes are TRBV30 and TRBJ2-4; TRBD2 aligns across 11 bases. V trimming: 1 base; J trimming: 8 bases; junction bases outside the gene matches: 4. The germline V gene has CDR1 GTSNPN and CDR2 SVGIG (reference sequence). There are 14 residues in the CDR3. CDR3 DNA: TGTGCCTGGAGTGCTAGCGGGAGGTTCGACATTCAGTACTTC. Translating it yields CAWSASGRFDIQYF.

This chain uses TRBV23-1 with TRBJ1-2, with D perhaps TRBD1 (5 bases). TRBV23-1 is reported as an ORF; its role is uncertain. V was shortened by 7 bases and J by 4 bases, with 19 bases between the two germline ends. This CDR3 is 15 amino acids long. The CDR3 nucleotides read TGCGCCAGCATCCCCACAGCCAGAACAGGCTATGGCTACACCTTC. Its translation: CASIPTARTGYGYTF.

About this clone itself: A read error may account for a junction end that differs from germline. The chain joins TRBV15 to TRBJ2-1, with TRBD2 identical over 8 bases. Germline values: CDR1 LNHNV, CDR2 YYDKDF (reference sequence). The CDR3 consists of 20 residues. Here the CDR3 DNA reads TGCGCCACCAGCACTCGTACCTTTAACGGGCGGGGGGCGAGGGGGAATGAGCAGTTCTTC. Protein product: CATSTRTFNGRGARGNEQFF.

The J gene is TRBJ2-1, the V gene TRBV3-1 (or the pseudogene TRBV3-2), with TRBD2 matching over 7 bases. Germline loops: CDR1 LGHDT, CDR2 YNNKEL (reference sequence). V dropped 3 bases and J dropped 5; count of bases not matched to a gene: 10. The CDR3 totals 16 residues. CDR3 loop: CASSQAGGRIHNEQFF. The CDR3, as DNA: TGTGCCAGCAGCCAGGCCGGGGGGAGGATCCACAATGAGCAGTTCTTC.

This chain connects TRBV18 to TRBJ1-2, with TRBD1 identical over 9 bases. Germline CDR1 reads KGHSH; CDR2 reads LQKENI. This CDR3 contains 15 residues. Trimming at V came to 5 bases and at J to 6 bases, leaving 10 bases not matched to a gene. The CDR3, as DNA: TGTGCCAGCTCAAGTACAGGGGGCCCCCGGAATGGCTACACCTTC. As protein: CASSSTGGPRNGYTF.

The J gene is TRBJ1-6, the V gene TRBV27; D is unresolved. Germline values: CDR1 MNHEY, CDR2 SMNVEV (reference sequence). V shed 3 bases and J shed 9 bases, with 15 bases lying between them. This CDR3 has 15 residues. CDR3 nucleotides: TGTGCCAGCAGTTTCGCAGCGGGGTTCCGTTCACCCCTCCACTTT. Translated, it gives CASSFAAGFRSPLHF.

The gene calls are TRBV28 and TRBJ1-2, with a possible D match to TRBD1 (5 bases). The CDR3 length is 13 residues. The V end lost 4 bases, the J end lost 8 bases, and 14 bases lay between the germline ends. Germline V CDR1 and CDR2: MDHEN, SYDVKM. The CDR3 DNA is TGTGCCAGCAGTTCTGGAGGGGTGAGGGGCTACACCTTC. It codes for CASSSGGVRGYTF.

The chain employs TRBV19 and TRBJ2-1, with a weak D call TRBD2 (6 bases). Looked up from germline, CDR1 is LNHDA and CDR2 is SQIVND (reference sequence). CDR3 length: 13 residues. Trimming took 6 bases from V and 5 from J, leaving 11 bases between them. CDR3 protein: CASRTGTDNEQFF. For the CDR3, the DNA is TGTGCCAGTAGGACCGGGACTGACAATGAGCAGTTCTTC. Full variable domain (outside the CDR3, taken from reference TRBV19 and TRBJ2-1): DGGITQSPKYLFRKEGQNVTLSCEQNLNHDAMYWYRQDPGQGLRLIYYSQIVNDFQKGDIAEGYSVSREKKESFPLTVTSAQKNPTAFYLCASRTGTDNEQFFGPGTRLTVL.

The V and J genes are TRBV9 and TRBJ1-2, with a tentative D call TRBD1 (5 bases). V was trimmed by 0 bases and J by 7 bases, leaving 13 bases between them. Germline CDR1 is SGDLS and CDR2 is YYNGEE. The CDR3 sequence is 14 residues long. CDR3 region: CASSVESGLSGYTF. The CDR3 DNA reads TGTGCCAGCAGCGTAGAATCAGGGCTGAGTGGCTACACCTTC.

This rearrangement joins TRBV5-4 to TRBJ2-2, with a weak D call TRBD2 (5 bases). Trimming pared 4 bases from V and 11 bases from J, leaving 24 bases between. The CDR3 loop spans 16 amino acids. Germline CDR1 and CDR2: SGHNT and YYREEE (reference sequence). The CDR3, as DNA: TGTGCCAGCAGCATCGGACTTTTCGGGAACCCGGTAGAGCTGTTTTTT. Its protein is CASSIGLFGNPVELFF.